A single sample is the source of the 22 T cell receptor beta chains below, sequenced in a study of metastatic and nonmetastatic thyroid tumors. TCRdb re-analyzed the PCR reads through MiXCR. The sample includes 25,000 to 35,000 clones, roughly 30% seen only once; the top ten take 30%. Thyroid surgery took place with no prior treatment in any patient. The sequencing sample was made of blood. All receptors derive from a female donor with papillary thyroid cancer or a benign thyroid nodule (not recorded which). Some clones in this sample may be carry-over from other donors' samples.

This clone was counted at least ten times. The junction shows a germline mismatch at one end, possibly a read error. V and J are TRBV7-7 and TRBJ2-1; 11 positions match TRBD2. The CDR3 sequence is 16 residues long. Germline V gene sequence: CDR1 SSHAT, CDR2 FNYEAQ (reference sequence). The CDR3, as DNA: TGTGCTAGCAGCCCCCGACTAGCGGGATACAGTGATGAGCAGTTCTTC. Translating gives CASSPRLAGYSDEQFF.

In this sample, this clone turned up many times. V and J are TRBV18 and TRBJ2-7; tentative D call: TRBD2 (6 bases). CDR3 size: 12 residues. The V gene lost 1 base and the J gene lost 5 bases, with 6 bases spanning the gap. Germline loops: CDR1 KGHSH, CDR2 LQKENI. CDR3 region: CASSPRGDEQYF. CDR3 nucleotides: TGTGCCAGCTCACCACGGGGGGACGAGCAGTACTTC.

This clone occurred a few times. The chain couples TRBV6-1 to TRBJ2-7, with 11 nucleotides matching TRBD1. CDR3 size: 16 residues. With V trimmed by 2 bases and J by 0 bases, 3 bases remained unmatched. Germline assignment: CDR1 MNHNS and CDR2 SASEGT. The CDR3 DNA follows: TGTGCCAGCAGTGAATTCGGGACAGGGGGCTCCTACGAGCAGTACTTC. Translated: CASSEFGTGGSYEQYF.

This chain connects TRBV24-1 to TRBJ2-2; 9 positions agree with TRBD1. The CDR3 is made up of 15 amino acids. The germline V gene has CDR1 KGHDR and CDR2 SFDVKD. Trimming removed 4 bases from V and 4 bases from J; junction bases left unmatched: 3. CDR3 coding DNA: TGTGCCACCAGTGACCCGACAGGGGGCACCGGGGAGCTGTTTTTT. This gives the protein CATSDPTGGTGELFF.

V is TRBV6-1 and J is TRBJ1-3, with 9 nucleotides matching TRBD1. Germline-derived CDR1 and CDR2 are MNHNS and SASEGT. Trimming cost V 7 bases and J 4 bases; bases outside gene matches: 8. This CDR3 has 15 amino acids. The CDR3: CASKRDRDVGNTIYF. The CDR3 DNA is TGTGCCAGCAAACGGGACAGGGACGTCGGAAACACCATATATTTT.

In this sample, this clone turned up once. The CDR3 protein is CASSPGTGSFEQYF. The CDR3 DNA reads TGTGCCAGCAGCCCTGGGACAGGGTCTTTCGAGCAGTACTTC. The chain joins TRBV7-2 to TRBJ2-7; TRBD1 matches at 9 bases. Germline V lookup: CDR1 SGHTA, CDR2 FQGNSA. This CDR3 has 14 residues. Trimming at V came to 5 bases and at J to 6 bases, leaving 8 bases not matched to a gene.

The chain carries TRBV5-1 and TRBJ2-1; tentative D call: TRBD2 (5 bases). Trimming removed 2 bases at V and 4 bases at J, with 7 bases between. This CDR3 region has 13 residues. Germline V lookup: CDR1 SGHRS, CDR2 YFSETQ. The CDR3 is CASSLGLYNEQFF. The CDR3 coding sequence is TGCGCCAGCAGCTTAGGACTGTACAATGAGCAGTTCTTC.

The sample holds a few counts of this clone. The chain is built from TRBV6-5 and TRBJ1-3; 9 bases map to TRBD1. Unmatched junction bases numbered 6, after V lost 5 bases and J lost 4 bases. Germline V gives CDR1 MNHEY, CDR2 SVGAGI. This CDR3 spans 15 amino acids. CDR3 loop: CASSIQGALGNTIYF. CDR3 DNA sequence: TGTGCCAGCAGTATACAGGGGGCCTTAGGAAACACCATATATTTT.

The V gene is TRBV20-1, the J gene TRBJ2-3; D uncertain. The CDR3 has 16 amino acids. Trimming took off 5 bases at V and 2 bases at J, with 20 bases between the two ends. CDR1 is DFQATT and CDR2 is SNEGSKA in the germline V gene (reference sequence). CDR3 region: CSAHPPGEAITDTQYF. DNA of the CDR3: TGCAGTGCTCACCCGCCTGGAGAGGCTATCACAGATACGCAGTATTTT.

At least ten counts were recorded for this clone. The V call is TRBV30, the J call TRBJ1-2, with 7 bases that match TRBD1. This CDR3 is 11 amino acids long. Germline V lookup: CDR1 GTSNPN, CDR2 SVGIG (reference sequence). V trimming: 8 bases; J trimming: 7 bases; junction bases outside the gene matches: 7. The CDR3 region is CAGDRDRGYTF. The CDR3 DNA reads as TGTGCCGGTGACAGGGATCGTGGCTACACCTTC. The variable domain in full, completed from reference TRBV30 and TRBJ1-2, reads SQTIHQWPATLVQPVGSPLSLECTVEGTSNPNLYWYRQAAGRGLQLLFYSVGIGQISSEVPQNLSASRPQDRQFILSSKKLLLSDSGFYLCAGDRDRGYTFGSGTRLTVV.

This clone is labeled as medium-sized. As DNA, the CDR3 is TGTGCCATCAGTCATACAGGGGGAAACGAGGGCTACACCTTC. Translating it yields CAISHTGGNEGYTF. V gene TRBV10-3 combines with J gene TRBJ1-2, with 8 bases matching TRBD1. Germline assignment: CDR1 ENHRY and CDR2 SYGVKD. V lost 5 bases and J lost 8; bases outside the gene matches: 10. The CDR3 contains 14 residues.

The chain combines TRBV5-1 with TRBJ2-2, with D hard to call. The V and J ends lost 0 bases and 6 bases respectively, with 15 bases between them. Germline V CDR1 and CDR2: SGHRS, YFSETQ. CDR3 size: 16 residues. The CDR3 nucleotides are TGCGCCAGCAGCTTGGATCCCCTATTATCGGCCGGGGAGCTGTTTTTT. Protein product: CASSLDPLLSAGELFF.

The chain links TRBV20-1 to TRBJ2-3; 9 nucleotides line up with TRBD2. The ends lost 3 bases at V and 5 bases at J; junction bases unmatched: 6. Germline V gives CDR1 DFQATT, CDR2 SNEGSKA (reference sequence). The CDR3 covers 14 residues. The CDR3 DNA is TGCAGTGCTAGGATAGCGGGAGTACGAGATACGCAGTATTTT. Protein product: CSARIAGVRDTQYF.

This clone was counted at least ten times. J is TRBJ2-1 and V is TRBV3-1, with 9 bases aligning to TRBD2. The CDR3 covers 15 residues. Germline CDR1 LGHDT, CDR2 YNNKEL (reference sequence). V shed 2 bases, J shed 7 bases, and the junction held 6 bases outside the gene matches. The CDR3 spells CASSQLREGRNEQFF. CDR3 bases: TGTGCCAGCAGCCAACTGCGGGAGGGCCGGAATGAGCAGTTCTTC.

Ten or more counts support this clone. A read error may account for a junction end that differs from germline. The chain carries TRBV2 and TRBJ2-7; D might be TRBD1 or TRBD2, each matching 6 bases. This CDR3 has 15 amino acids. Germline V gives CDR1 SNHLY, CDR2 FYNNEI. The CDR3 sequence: CASSEGYREAPRGHF. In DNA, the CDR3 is TGTGCCAGCAGTGAAGGGTACAGGGAGGCCCCGAGAGGGCACTTC.

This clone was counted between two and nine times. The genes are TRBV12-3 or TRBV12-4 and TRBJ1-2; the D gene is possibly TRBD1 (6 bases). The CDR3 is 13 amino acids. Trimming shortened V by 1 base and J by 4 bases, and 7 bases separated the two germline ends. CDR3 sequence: CASSLGGGYGYTF. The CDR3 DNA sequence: TGTGCCAGCAGTTTAGGAGGGGGCTATGGCTACACCTTC.

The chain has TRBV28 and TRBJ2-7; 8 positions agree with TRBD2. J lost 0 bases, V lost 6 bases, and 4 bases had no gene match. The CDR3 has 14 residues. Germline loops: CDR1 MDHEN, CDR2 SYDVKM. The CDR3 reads CASRISGTSYEQYF. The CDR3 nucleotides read TGTGCCAGCAGGATTAGCGGGACCTCCTACGAGCAGTACTTC.

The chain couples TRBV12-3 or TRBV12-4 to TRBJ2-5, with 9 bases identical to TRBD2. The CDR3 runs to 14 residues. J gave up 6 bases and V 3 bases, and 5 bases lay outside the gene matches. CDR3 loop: CASSFAGGPQTQYF. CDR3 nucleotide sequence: TGTGCCAGCAGTTTCGCGGGGGGGCCGCAGACCCAGTACTTC.

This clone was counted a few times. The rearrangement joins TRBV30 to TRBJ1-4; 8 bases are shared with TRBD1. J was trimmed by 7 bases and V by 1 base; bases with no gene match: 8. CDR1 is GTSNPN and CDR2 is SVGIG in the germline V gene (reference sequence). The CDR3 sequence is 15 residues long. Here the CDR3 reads CAWSGPGGVGEKLFF. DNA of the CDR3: TGTGCCTGGAGTGGTCCAGGGGGCGTTGGTGAAAAACTGTTTTTT.

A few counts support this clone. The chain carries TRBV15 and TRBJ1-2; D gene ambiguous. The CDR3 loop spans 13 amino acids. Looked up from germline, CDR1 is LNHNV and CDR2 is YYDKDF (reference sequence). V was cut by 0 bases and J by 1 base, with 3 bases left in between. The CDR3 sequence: CATSRDSNYGYTF. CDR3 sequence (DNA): TGTGCCACCAGCAGAGACAGTAACTATGGCTACACCTTC.

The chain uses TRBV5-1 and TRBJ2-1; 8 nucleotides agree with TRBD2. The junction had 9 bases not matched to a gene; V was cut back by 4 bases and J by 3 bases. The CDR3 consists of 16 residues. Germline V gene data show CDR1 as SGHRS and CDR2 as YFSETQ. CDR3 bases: TGCGCCAGCAGCGGGACTCACAGCGGGAGCTACAATGAGCAGTTCTTC. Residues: CASSGTHSGSYNEQFF. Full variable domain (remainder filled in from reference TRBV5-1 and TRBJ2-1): KAGVTQTPRYLIKTRGQQVTLSCSPISGHRSVSWYQQTPGQGLQFLFEYFSETQRNKGNFPGRFSGRQFSNSRSEMNVSTLELGDSALYLCASSGTHSGSYNEQFFGPGTRLTVL.

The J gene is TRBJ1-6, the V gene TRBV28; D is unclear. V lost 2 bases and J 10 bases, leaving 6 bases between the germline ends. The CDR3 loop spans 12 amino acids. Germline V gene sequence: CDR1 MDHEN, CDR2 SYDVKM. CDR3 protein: CASSLRRSPLHF. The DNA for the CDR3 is TGTGCCAGCAGTTTAAGGCGGTCACCCCTCCACTTT.